These 16 T cell receptor beta chains were all obtained from the same sample, sequenced in a study of blood T cell repertoires in COVID-19. TCRdb keeps only in-frame clones here, not all; method: immunoSEQ multiplex PCR. The table has about 150,000 clones, roughly 80% seen once; the top ten hold around 2.2%. Sequencing input: peripheral blood. All receptors come from a man aged 65-85 years with acute or convalescent COVID-19.

The chain carries TRBV5-4 and TRBJ1-2, with D tentatively TRBD1 (6 bases). CDR1 and CDR2 from the germline V gene are SGHNT and YYREEE (reference sequence). Trimming stripped 3 bases from V and 2 bases from J, with 11 bases between. This CDR3 is built from 14 residues. CDR3 amino acids: CASSSQGRNYGYTF. The DNA for the CDR3 is TGTGCCAGCAGCTCCCAGGGGCGCAACTATGGCTACACCTTC.

In DNA form, the CDR3 reads TGTGCCAGCAGTTCCGGGAGCACCTATGGCTACACCTTC. This translates into CASSSGSTYGYTF. The genes are TRBV28 and TRBJ1-2; no reliable D call. Trimming shortened V by 4 bases and J by 4 bases, and 10 bases separated the two germline ends. This CDR3 comprises 13 residues. The germline V gene encodes CDR1 MDHEN and CDR2 SYDVKM.

The J gene is TRBJ1-5, the V gene TRBV11-3; TRBD1 matches 9 bases. This CDR3 contains 17 residues. Germline values: CDR1 SGHNT, CDR2 YENEEA. With V trimmed by 2 bases and J by 7 bases, 12 bases remained unmatched. CDR3 in amino acids: CASSLPGTGRTSQPQHF. CDR3 coding DNA: TGTGCCAGCAGCTTACCAGGGACAGGGAGGACTTCGCAGCCCCAGCATTTT. The full variable domain, in which reference TRBV11-3 and TRBJ1-5 provide the parts outside the CDR3, is EAGVVQSPRYKIIEKKQPVAFWCNPISGHNTLYWYLQNLGQGPELLIRYENEEAVDDSQLPKDRFSAERLKGVDSTLKIQPAELGDSAVYLCASSLPGTGRTSQPQHFGDGTRLSIL.

The chain carries TRBV10-3 and TRBJ2-3, with 7 bases that match TRBD1. The CDR3 is 17 residues long. CDR1 ENHRY and CDR2 SYGVKD come from the germline V gene. J lost 0 bases, V lost 3 bases, and 9 bases had no gene match. The CDR3 sequence: CAISDSVRDRSTDTQYF. Here the CDR3 DNA reads TGTGCCATCAGTGACTCGGTTAGGGACAGAAGCACAGATACGCAGTATTTT.

The chain couples TRBV28 to TRBJ2-1, with 10 bases matching TRBD1. The V segment lost 6 bases and the J segment 7 bases; nucleotides outside the gene matches: 18. The germline CDR1 and CDR2 sequences are MDHEN and SYDVKM. The CDR3 is made up of 18 amino acids. CDR3 residues: CASSRRISGQGGVNEQFF. DNA for the CDR3: TGTGCCAGCAGCCGCCGAATTTCAGGACAGGGGGGGGTGAATGAGCAGTTCTTC. Supplemented by reference TRBV28 and TRBJ2-1, the full variable domain reads DVKVTQSSRYLVKRTGEKVFLECVQDMDHENMFWYRQDPGLGLRLIYFSYDVKMKEKGDIPEGYSVSREKKERFSLILESASTNQTSMYLCASSRRISGQGGVNEQFFGPGTRLTVL.

The table lists this clone with a count of one. J is TRBJ2-7 and V is TRBV3-1 (or the pseudogene TRBV3-2), with TRBD2 matching 10 bases. Germline V gene lookup returns CDR1 LGHDT and CDR2 YNNKEL (reference sequence). The CDR3 loop spans 14 amino acids. V trimming: 3 bases; J trimming: 9 bases; junction bases outside the gene matches: 8. The chain's CDR3 is CASSQAGTSDGQYF. The CDR3 nucleotides are TGTGCCAGCAGCCAGGCCGGGACTAGCGACGGGCAGTACTTC.

This clone came up once. This rearrangement joins TRBV11-1 to TRBJ1-2; D perhaps matches TRBD1 (6 bases). Trimming stripped 5 bases from V and 4 bases from J, with 14 bases between. The CDR3 has 14 residues. Germline V gives CDR1 SGHAT, CDR2 FQDESV (reference sequence). For the CDR3, the DNA is TGTGCCAGCAGCCATAACAGGGATGGCTATGGCTACACCTTC. It codes for CASSHNRDGYGYTF.

The CDR3 sequence is CSASGSQETQYF. CDR3 nucleotide sequence: TGCAGTGCTAGTGGCAGCCAAGAGACCCAGTACTTC. The rearrangement links TRBV20-1 to TRBJ2-5; D ambiguous. Germline V CDR1 and CDR2: DFQATT, SNEGSKA (reference sequence). V shed 3 bases and J shed 1 base, with 6 bases lying between them. This CDR3 is built from 12 residues.

CDR3 sequence: CASRLILAGSPFSGANVLTF. CDR3 in DNA: TGTGCAAGTCGCTTAATATTAGCGGGATCACCGTTCTCTGGGGCCAACGTCCTGACTTTC. The V gene is TRBV12-2, the J gene TRBJ2-6; the table assigns TRBD2, which was not confirmed against the DNA. TRBV12-2 constitutes a pseudogene. The CDR3 totals 20 residues.

The chain links TRBV5-1 to TRBJ2-3, with a weak D call TRBD2 (6 bases). V lost 8 bases and J lost 1, with 17 bases in between. Germline-derived CDR1 and CDR2 are SGHRS and YFSETQ. This CDR3 spans 15 amino acids. The CDR3 region has the DNA TGCGCCAGTAGAACCGGGGTAGCGGGCACAGATACGCAGTATTTT. Residues: CASRTGVAGTDTQYF. Looking up the rest from reference TRBV5-1 and TRBJ2-3 gives the full variable domain: KAGVTQTPRYLIKTRGQQVTLSCSPISGHRSVSWYQQTPGQGLQFLFEYFSETQRNKGNFPGRFSGRQFSNSRSEMNVSTLELGDSALYLCASRTGVAGTDTQYFGPGTRLTVL.

V usage is TRBV6-6 and J usage is TRBJ2-5, with TRBD1 matching over 10 bases. CDR3 size: 14 residues. CDR1 and CDR2 (germline): MNHNY, SVGAGI (reference sequence). The trim removed 5 bases at V and 5 bases at J, leaving 5 bases unmatched. CDR3 residues: CASSTTGGQETQYF. CDR3 in DNA: TGTGCCAGCAGTACGACAGGGGGCCAGGAGACCCAGTACTTC.

This chain connects TRBV20-1 to TRBJ1-5; TRBD1 matches at 7 bases. V shed 3 bases, J shed 3 bases, and the junction held 5 bases outside the gene matches. CDR1 and CDR2 (germline): DFQATT, SNEGSKA (reference sequence). This CDR3 has 14 amino acids. CDR3 residues: CSASPRGANQPQHF. In DNA form, the CDR3 reads TGCAGTGCTAGTCCCAGGGGGGCCAATCAGCCCCAGCATTTT.

The chain uses TRBV7-9 and TRBJ1-2; possible D gene TRBD1, 5 bases. The CDR3 totals 12 residues. V lost 3 bases to trimming and J lost 7 bases, with 9 bases between them. Germline lookup yields CDR1 SEHNR and CDR2 FQNEAQ (reference sequence). CDR3 DNA: TGTGCCAGCAGCTTCAGACAGTTTGGCTACACCTTC. It is translated as CASSFRQFGYTF. Based on the CDR3 plus reference TRBV7-9 and TRBJ1-2, the full variable domain is DTGVSQNPRHKITKRGQNVTFRCDPISEHNRLYWYRQTLGQGPEFLTYFQNEAQLEKSRLLSDRFSAERPKGSFSTLEIQRTEQGDSAMYLCASSFRQFGYTFGSGTRLTVV.

In this sample, this clone turned up a few times. The CDR3 region is CASSLAGGDTEAFF. The CDR3 bases are TGTGCCAGCAGCCTGGCGGGGGGGGACACTGAAGCTTTCTTT. The gene calls are TRBV3-1 (or the pseudogene TRBV3-2) and TRBJ1-1, with D possibly matching TRBD1 (5 bases). Germline V lookup: CDR1 LGHDT, CDR2 YNNKEL (reference sequence). The V gene lost 4 bases and the J gene lost 3 bases, with 12 bases spanning the gap. This CDR3 has 14 amino acids.

The CDR3 region has the DNA TGTGCCAGCAGCTGGGGGGGGGACAGGAACACCTACGAGCAGTACTTC. As protein: CASSWGGDRNTYEQYF. The chain has TRBV5-4 and TRBJ2-7, with a weak D call TRBD1 (8 bases). Germline CDR1 SGHNT, CDR2 YYREEE (reference sequence). Trimming left V 3 bases short and J 2 bases short, with 18 bases between. The CDR3 runs to 16 residues.

This sequence joins TRBV3-1 (or the pseudogene TRBV3-2) and TRBJ1-6, with a weak D call TRBD1 (5 bases). The CDR3 is made up of 14 amino acids. V lost 3 bases and J lost 6, with 9 bases in between. Germline CDR1 reads LGHDT; CDR2 reads YNNKEL (reference sequence). Here the CDR3 reads CASSHSGPNSPLHF. As DNA, the CDR3 is TGTGCCAGCAGCCACTCAGGGCCTAATTCACCCCTCCACTTT.